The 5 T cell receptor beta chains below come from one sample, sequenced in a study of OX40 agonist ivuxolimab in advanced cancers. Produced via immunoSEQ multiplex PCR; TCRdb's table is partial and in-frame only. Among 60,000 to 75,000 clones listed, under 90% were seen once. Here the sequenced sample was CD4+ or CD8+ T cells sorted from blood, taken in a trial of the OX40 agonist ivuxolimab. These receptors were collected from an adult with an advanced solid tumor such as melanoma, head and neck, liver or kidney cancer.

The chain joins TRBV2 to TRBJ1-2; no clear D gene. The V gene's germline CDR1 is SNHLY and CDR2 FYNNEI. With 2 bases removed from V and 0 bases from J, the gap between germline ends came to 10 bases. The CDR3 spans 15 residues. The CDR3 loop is CASSEQRSANYGYTF. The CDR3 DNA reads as TGTGCCAGCAGTGAACAACGGAGCGCTAACTATGGCTACACCTTC.

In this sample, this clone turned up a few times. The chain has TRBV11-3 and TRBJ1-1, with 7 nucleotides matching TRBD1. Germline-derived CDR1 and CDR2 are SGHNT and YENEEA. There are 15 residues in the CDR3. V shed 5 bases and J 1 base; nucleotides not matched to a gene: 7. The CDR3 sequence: CASSLGTAQNTEAFF. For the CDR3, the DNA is TGTGCCAGCAGCCTCGGGACAGCGCAGAACACTGAAGCTTTCTTT.

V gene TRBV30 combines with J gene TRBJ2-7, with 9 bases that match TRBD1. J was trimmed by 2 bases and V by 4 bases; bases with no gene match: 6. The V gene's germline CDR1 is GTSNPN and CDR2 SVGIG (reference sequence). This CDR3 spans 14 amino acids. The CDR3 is CAWNPGQGPYEQYF. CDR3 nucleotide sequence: TGTGCCTGGAACCCGGGACAGGGCCCCTACGAGCAGTACTTC. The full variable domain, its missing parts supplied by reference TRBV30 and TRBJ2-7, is SQTIHQWPATLVQPVGSPLSLECTVEGTSNPNLYWYRQAAGRGLQLLFYSVGIGQISSEVPQNLSASRPQDRQFILSSKKLLLSDSGFYLCAWNPGQGPYEQYFGPGTRLTVT.

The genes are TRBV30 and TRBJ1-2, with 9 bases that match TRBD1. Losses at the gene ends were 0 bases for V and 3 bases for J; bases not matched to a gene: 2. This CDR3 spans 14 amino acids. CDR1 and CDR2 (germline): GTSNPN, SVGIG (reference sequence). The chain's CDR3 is CAWSVDRGDYGYTF. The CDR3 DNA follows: TGTGCCTGGAGTGTAGACAGGGGGGACTATGGCTACACCTTC.

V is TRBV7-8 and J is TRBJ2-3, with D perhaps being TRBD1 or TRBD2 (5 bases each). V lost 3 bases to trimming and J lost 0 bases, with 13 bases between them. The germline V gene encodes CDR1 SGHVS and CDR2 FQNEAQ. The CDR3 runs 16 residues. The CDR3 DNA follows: TGTGCCAGCAGCTTCGGGACGTTCGCTAGCACAGATACGCAGTATTTT. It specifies CASSFGTFASTDTQYF. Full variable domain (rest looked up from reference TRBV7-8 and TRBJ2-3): GAGVSQSPRYKVAKRGQDVALRCDPISGHVSLFWYQQALGQGPEFLTYFQNEAQLDKSGLPSDRFFAERPEGSVSTLKIQRTQQEDSAVYLCASSFGTFASTDTQYFGPGTRLTVL.